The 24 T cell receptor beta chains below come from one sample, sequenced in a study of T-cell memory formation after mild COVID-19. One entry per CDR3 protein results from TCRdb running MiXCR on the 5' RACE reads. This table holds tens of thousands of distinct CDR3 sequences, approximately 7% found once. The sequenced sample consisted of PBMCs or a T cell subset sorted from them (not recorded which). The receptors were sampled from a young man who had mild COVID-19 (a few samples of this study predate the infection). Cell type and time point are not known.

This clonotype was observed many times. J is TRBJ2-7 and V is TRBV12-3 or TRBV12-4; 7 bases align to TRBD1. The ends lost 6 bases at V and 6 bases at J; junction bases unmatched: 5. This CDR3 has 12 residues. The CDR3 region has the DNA TGTGCCAGCAGCTCGACAGGGTTCGAGCAGTACTTC. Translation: CASSSTGFEQYF.

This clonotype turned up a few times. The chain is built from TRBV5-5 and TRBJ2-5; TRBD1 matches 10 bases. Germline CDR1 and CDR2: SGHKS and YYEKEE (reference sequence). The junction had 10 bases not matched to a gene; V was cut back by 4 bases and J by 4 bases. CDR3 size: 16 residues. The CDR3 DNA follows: TGTGCCAGCAGCACCAGGACAGGGGGAAAGGGAGAGACCCAGTACTTC. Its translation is CASSTRTGGKGETQYF.

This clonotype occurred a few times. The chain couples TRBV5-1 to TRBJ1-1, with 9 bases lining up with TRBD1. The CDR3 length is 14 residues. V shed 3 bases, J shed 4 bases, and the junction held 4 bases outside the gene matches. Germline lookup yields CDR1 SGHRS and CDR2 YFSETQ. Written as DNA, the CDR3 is TGCGCCAGCAGCTCCGGGACAGGGAGCACTGAAGCTTTCTTT. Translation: CASSSGTGSTEAFF.

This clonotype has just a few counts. Here the CDR3 reads CASSPGGLGKPQHF. CDR3 DNA sequence: TGTGCCAGCAGCCCCGGGGGTTTAGGTAAGCCCCAGCATTTT. The rearrangement uses TRBV4-2 and TRBJ1-5, with D perhaps TRBD1 (5 bases). CDR1 is LGHNA and CDR2 is YNFKEQ in the germline V gene. This CDR3 contains 14 residues. V gave up 4 bases and J gave up 8 bases, with 15 bases separating them.

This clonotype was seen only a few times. The CDR3, as DNA: TGTGCCAGCGGATACCCAGAGGATGATGGCTACACCTTC. This translates into CASGYPEDDGYTF. The V call is TRBV6-2 or TRBV6-3, the J call TRBJ1-2; D gene uncertain. This CDR3 contains 13 residues. The V and J ends lost 8 bases and 6 bases respectively, with 16 bases between them. Germline V lookup: CDR1 MNHEY, CDR2 SVGEGT.

The CDR3 loop reads CASSSTGYEQYV. CDR3 nucleotide sequence: TGTGCCAGCAGCTCCACGGGCTACGAGCAGTACGTC. The genes are TRBV7-2 and TRBJ2-7; no firm D call. The CDR3 runs 12 residues. V dropped 4 bases and J dropped 3 bases, with 7 bases sitting between them. Germline CDR1 reads SGHTA; CDR2 reads FQGNSA.

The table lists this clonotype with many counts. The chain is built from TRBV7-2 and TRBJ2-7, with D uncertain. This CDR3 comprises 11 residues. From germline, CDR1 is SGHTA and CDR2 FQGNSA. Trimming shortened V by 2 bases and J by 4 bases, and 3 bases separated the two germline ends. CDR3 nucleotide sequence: TGTGCCAGCAGCTTACGATACGAGCAGTACTTC. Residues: CASSLRYEQYF.

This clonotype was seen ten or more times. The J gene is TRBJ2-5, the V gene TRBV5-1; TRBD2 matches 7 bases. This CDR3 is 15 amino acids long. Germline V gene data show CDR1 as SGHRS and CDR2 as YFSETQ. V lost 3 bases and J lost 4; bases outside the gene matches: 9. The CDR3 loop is CASSSTTSRGETQYF. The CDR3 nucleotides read TGCGCCAGCAGCTCCACGACTAGCCGAGGAGAGACCCAGTACTTC.

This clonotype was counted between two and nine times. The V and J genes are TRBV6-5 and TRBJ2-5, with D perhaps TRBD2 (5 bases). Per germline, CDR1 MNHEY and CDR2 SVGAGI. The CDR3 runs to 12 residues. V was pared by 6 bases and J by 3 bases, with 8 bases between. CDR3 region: CASRVGEETQYF. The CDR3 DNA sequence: TGTGCCAGCAGGGTGGGAGAAGAGACCCAGTACTTC.

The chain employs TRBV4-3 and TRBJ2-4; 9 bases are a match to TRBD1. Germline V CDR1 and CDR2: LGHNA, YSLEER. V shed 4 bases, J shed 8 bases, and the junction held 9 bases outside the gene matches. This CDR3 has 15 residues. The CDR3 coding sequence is TGCGCCAGCAGCCCCGGGACAGGGCTTCGAGACATTCAGTACTTC. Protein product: CASSPGTGLRDIQYF.

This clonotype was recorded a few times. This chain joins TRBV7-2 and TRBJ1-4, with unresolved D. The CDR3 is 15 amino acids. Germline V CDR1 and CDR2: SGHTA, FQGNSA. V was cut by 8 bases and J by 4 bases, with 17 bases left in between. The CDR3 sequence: CASRARAQINEKLFF. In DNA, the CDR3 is TGTGCCAGCCGGGCCCGGGCCCAGATTAATGAAAAACTGTTTTTT. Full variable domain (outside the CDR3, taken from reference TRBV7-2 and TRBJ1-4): GAGVSQSPSNKVTEKGKDVELRCDPISGHTALYWYRQSLGQGLEFLIYFQGNSAPDKSGLPSDRFSAERTGGSVSTLTIQRTQQEDSAVYLCASRARAQINEKLFFGSGTQLSVL.

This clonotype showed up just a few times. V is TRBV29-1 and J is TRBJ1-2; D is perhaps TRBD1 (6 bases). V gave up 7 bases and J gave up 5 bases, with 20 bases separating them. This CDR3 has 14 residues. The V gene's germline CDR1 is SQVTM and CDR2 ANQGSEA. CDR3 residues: CSASTTGQGYGYTF. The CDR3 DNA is TGCAGCGCTAGCACCACAGGGCAGGGATATGGCTACACCTTC.

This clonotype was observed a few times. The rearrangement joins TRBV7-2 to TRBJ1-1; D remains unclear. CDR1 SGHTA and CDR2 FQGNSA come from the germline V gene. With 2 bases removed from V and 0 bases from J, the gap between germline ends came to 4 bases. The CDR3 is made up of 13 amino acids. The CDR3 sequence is CASSLRMNTEAFF. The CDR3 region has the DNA TGTGCCAGCAGCTTAAGGATGAACACTGAAGCTTTCTTT. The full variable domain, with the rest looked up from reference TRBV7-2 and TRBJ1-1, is GAGVSQSPSNKVTEKGKDVELRCDPISGHTALYWYRQSLGQGLEFLIYFQGNSAPDKSGLPSDRFSAERTGGSVSTLTIQRTQQEDSAVYLCASSLRMNTEAFFGQGTRLTVV.

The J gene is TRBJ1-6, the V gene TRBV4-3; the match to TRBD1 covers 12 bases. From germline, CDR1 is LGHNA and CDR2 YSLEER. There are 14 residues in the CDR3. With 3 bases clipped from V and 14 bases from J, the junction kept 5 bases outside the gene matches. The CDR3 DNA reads TGCGCCAGCAGCCAGCCGGGACAGGGGGCTGCCCTCCACTTT. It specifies CASSQPGQGAALHF.

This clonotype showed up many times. The CDR3 is CASSLGQEADTQYF. The CDR3 nucleotides are TGCGCCAGCAGCTTGGGTCAGGAAGCAGATACGCAGTATTTT. The genes are TRBV5-1 and TRBJ2-3; D not resolved. The V gene's germline CDR1 is SGHRS and CDR2 YFSETQ. V gave up 0 bases and J gave up 4 bases, with 9 bases separating them. This CDR3 has 14 amino acids.

CDR3 in amino acids: CATGGEGTDTQYF. Here the CDR3 DNA reads TGTGCCACCGGGGGCGAGGGCACAGATACGCAGTATTTT. The chain uses TRBV24-1 and TRBJ2-3, with D perhaps TRBD1 (6 bases). This CDR3 is built from 13 residues. Trimming cost V 9 bases and J 1 base, with 10 bases left between them. CDR1 and CDR2 (germline): KGHDR, SFDVKD.

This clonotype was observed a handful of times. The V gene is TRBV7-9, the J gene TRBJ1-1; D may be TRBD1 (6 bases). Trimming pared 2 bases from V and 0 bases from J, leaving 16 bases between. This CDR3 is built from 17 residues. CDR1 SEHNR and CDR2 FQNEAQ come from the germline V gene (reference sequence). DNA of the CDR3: TGTGCCAGCAGCTTATGGGGGCGGATAACCATGAACACTGAAGCTTTCTTT. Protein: CASSLWGRITMNTEAFF.

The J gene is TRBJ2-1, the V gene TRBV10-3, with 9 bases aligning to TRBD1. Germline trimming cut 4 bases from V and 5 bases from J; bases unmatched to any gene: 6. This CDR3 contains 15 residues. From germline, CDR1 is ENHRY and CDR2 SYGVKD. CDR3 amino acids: CAISGQGENDNEQFF. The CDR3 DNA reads TGTGCCATCAGTGGACAGGGGGAGAACGACAATGAGCAGTTCTTC.

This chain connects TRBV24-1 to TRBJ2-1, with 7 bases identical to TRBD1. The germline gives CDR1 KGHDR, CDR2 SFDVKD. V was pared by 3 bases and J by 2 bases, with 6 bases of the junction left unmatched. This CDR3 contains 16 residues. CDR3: CATSDKGTDAYNEQFF. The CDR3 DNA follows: TGTGCCACCAGTGATAAAGGGACAGATGCCTACAATGAGCAGTTCTTC.

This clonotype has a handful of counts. The CDR3 coding sequence is TGCGCCAGCAGCTCGAAATCAGGGGGCTCTGGCACTGAAGCTTTCTTT. The encoded protein is CASSSKSGGSGTEAFF. The gene calls are TRBV5-1 and TRBJ1-1; 8 bases fit TRBD1. Germline lookup yields CDR1 SGHRS and CDR2 YFSETQ. The CDR3 is made up of 16 amino acids. V dropped 3 bases and J dropped 4; count of bases not matched to a gene: 11.

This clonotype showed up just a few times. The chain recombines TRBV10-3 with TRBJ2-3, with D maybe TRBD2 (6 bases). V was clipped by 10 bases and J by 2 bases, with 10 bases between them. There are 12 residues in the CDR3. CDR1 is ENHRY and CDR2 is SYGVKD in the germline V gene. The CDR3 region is CASSGSTDTQYF. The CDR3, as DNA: TGTGCCAGTAGCGGATCCACAGATACGCAGTATTTT.

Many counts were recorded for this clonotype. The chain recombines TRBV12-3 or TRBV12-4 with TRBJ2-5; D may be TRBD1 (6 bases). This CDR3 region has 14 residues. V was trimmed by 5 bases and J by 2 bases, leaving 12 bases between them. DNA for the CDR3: TGTGCCAGCAGTCCTGGACAGCTTCAAGAGACCCAGTACTTC. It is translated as CASSPGQLQETQYF.

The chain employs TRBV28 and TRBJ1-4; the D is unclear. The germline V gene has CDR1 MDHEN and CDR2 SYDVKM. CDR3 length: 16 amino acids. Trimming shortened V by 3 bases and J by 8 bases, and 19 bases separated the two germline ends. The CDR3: CASSFMGSSKREKLFF. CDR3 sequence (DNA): TGTGCCAGCAGTTTTATGGGGAGCTCCAAGAGGGAAAAACTGTTTTTT.

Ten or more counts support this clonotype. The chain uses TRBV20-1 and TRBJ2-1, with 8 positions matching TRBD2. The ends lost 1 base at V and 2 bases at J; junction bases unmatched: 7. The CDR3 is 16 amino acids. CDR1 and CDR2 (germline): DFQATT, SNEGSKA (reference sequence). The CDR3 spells CSARGAGGETYNEQFF. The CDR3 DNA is TGCAGTGCTAGAGGTGCCGGGGGGGAAACCTACAATGAGCAGTTCTTC.